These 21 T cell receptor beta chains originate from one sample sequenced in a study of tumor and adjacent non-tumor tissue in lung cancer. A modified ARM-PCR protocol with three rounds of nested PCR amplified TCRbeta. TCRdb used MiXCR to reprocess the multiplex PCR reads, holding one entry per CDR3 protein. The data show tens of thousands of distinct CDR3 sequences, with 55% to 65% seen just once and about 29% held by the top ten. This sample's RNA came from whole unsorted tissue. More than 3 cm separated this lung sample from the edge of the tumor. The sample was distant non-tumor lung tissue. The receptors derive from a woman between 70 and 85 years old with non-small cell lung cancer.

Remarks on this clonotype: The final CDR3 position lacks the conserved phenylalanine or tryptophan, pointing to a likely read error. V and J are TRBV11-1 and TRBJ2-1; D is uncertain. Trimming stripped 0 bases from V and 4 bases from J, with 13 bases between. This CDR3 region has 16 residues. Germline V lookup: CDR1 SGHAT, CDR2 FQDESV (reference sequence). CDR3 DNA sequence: TGTGCCAGCAGCTTAGCCCTATCGGCCCTGTACAATGAGCAGTTCCTC. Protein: CASSLALSALYNEQFL.

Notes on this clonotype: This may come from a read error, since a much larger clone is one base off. The CDR3 region has the DNA TGCGCCAGCAGTCAGTCCCCCGAGGATGGCTACACCTTC. Amino acids: CASSQSPEDGYTF. This chain connects TRBV5-1 to TRBJ1-2, with no clear D. The CDR3 consists of 13 residues. The germline CDR1 and CDR2 sequences are SGHRS and YFSETQ. V was clipped by 5 bases and J by 6 bases, with 14 bases between them.

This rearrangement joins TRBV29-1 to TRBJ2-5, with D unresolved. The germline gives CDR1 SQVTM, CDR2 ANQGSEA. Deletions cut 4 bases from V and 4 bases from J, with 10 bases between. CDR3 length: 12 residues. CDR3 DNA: TGCAGCGTTGGGCCGTCCTTAGAGACCCAGTACTTC. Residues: CSVGPSLETQYF.

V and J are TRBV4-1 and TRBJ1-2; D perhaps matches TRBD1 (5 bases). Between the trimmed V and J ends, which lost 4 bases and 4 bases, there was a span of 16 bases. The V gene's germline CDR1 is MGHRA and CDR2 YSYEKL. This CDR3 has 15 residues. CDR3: CASSLTGRMSYGYTF. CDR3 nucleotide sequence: TGCGCCAGCAGCCTAACGGGACGGATGAGCTATGGCTACACCTTC.

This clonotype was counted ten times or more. CDR3 bases: TGTGCCTGGAGTGTACTCAGGGGATCCTACGAGCAGTACTTC. Translated, it gives CAWSVLRGSYEQYF. This sequence joins TRBV30 and TRBJ2-7; a weak D match, TRBD1 (6 bases). Germline V gene data show CDR1 as GTSNPN and CDR2 as SVGIG (reference sequence). Trimming took 0 bases from V and 1 from J, leaving 10 bases between them. The CDR3 is made up of 14 amino acids.

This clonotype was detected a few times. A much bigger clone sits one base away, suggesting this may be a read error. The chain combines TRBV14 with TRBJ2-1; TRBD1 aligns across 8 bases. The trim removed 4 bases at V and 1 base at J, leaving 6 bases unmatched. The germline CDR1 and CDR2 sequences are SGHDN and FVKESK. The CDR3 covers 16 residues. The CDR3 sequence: CASSRKDRASYNEQFF. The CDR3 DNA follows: TGTGCCAGCAGCCGAAAGGACAGGGCATCCTACAATGAGCAGTTCTTC. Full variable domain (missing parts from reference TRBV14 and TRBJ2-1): EAGVTQFPSHSVIEKGQTVTLRCDPISGHDNLYWYRRVMGKEIKFLLHFVKESKQDESGMPNNRFLAERTGGTYSTLKVQPAELEDSGVYFCASSRKDRASYNEQFFGPGTRLTVL.

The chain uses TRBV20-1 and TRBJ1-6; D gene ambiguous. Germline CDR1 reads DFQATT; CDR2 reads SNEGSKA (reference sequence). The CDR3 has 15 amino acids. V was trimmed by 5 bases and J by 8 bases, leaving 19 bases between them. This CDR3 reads CSAQPSGQVYSPLHF. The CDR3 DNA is TGCAGTGCTCAACCTTCCGGGCAGGTCTATTCACCCCTCCACTTT.

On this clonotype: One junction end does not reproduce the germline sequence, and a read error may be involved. CDR3 region: CASIQERTYYSGANVLTF. The CDR3 DNA is TGCGCCAGCATCCAAGAAAGGACGTATTACTCTGGGGCCAACGTCCTGACTTTT. The genes are TRBV4-1 and TRBJ2-6; possibly TRBD1 for D (5 bases). This CDR3 has 18 residues. CDR1 is MGHRA and CDR2 is YSYEKL in the germline V gene.

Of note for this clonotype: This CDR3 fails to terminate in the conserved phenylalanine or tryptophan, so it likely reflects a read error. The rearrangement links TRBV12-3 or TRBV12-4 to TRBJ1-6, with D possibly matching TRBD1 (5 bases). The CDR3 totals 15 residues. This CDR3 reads CASRIRDSGNSPLHS. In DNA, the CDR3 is TGTGCAAGCAGAATCCGAGACAGCGGCAATTCACCCCTCCACTCT.

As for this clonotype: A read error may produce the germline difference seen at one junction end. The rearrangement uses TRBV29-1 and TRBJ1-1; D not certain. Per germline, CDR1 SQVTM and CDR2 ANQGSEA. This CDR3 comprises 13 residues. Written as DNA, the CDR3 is TGCAGTGTTGATATTTCTTACGGCGCTGAAGCTTTCTTT. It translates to CSVDISYGAEAFF.

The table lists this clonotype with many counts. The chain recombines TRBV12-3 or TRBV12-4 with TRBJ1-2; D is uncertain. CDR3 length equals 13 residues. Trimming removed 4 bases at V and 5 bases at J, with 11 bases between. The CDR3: CASSSGTEYGYTF. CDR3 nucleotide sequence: TGTGCCAGCAGTTCCGGTACAGAGTATGGCTACACCTTC.

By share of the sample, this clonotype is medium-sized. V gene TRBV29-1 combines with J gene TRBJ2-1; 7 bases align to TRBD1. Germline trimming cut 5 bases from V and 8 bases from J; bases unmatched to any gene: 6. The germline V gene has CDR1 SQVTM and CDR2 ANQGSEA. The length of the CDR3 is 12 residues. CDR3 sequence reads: CSVTGQSYEQFF. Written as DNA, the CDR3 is TGCAGCGTTACGGGACAGAGTTATGAGCAGTTCTTC.

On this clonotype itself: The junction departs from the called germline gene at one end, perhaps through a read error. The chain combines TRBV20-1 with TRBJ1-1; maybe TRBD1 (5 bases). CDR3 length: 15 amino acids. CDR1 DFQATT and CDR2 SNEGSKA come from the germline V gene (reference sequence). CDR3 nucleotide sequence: TGCACTGCTAAAGGAGGGGCATGGAGTGGCACTGAAGCTTTCTTT. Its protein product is CTAKGGAWSGTEAFF.

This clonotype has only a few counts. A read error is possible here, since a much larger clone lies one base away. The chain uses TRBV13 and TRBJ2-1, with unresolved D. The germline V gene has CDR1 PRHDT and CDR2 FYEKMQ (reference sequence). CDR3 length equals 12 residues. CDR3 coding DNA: TGTGCCAGCAGCTTAGAACGGAATGAGCAGTCCTTC. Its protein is CASSLERNEQSF. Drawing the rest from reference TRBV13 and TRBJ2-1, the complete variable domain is AAGVIQSPRHLIKEKRETATLKCYPIPRHDTVYWYQQGPGQDPQFLISFYEKMQSDKGSIPDRFSAQQFSDYHSELNMSSLELGDSALYFCASSLERNEQSFGPGTRLTVL.

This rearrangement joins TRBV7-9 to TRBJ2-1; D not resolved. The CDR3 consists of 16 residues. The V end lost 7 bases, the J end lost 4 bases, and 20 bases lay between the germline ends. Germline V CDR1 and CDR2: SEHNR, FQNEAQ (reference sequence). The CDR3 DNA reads TGTGCCAGCAACGCGGCCGCTACAGTACTATACAATGAGCAGTTCTTC. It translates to CASNAAATVLYNEQFF.

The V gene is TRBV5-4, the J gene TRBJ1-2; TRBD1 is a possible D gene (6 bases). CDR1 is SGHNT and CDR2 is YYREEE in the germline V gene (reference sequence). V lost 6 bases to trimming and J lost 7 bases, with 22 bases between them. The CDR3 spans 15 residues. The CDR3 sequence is CASNSGGPGMAGYTF. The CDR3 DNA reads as TGTGCCAGCAACTCGGGGGGGCCAGGGATGGCTGGCTACACCTTC.

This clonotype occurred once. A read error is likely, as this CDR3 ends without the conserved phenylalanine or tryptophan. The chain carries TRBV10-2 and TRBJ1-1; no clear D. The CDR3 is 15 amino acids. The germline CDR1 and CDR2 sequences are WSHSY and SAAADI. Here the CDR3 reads CASIEWSTLKTEAFS. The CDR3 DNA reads TGCGCGAGCATTGAGTGGAGCACTCTGAAGACTGAAGCTTTCTCT.

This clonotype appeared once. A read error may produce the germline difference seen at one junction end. The CDR3 loop reads CASSLEGGESEAFF. The DNA of the CDR3 is TGTGCCAGCAGCTTAGAAGGTGGGGAGTCTGAGGCTTTCTTT. The chain is built from TRBV11-3 and TRBJ1-1; D gene unclear. Looked up from germline, CDR1 is SGHNT and CDR2 is YENEEA. This CDR3 has 14 residues.

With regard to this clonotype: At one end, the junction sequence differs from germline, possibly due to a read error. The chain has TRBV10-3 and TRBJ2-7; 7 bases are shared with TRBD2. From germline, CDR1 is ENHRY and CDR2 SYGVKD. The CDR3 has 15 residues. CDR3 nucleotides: TGTGCCATCGGTGAGGAGACTAGCAGTTCCTACGAGCAGTACTTC. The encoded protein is CAIGEETSSSYEQYF.

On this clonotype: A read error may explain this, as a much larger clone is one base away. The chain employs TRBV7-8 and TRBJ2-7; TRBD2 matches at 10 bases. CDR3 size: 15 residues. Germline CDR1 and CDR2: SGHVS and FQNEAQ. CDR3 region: CTSSSLAGGSYEQYF. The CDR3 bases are TGTACCAGCAGCTCCTTAGCGGGAGGCTCCTACGAGCAGTACTTC. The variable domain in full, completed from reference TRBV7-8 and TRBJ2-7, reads GAGVSQSPRYKVAKRGQDVALRCDPISGHVSLFWYQQALGQGPEFLTYFQNEAQLDKSGLPSDRFFAERPEGSVSTLKIQRTQQEDSAVYLCTSSSLAGGSYEQYFGPGTRLTVT.

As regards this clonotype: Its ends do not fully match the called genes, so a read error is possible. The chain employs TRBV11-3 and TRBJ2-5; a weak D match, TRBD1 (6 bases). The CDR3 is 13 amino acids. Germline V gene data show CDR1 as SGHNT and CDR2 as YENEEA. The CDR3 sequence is CTSSFGTQGTQCF. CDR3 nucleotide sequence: TGTACCAGCAGCTTCGGCACCCAGGGGACCCAGTGCTTC.